Below are 9 T cell receptor beta chains sequenced from a single sample in a study of response to subunit inactivated influenza vaccine. TCRdb ran MiXCR on the RT-PCR reads and lists one entry per CDR3 protein. Here the sample spans roughly 620,000 distinct CDR3 sequences, over 9% being singletons. A further study also used this sample, focusing on T cells expressing NK-cell markers. That study adds: UMIs were included in TCR beta cDNA generated by 5'RACE template switching.

Material: PBMCs from blood, obtained on the day of vaccination. The receptors were gathered from a man aged 50 or older who received an inactivated influenza vaccine.

In this sample, this clonotype turned up a few times. The chain links TRBV7-8 to TRBJ2-3; D may correspond to TRBD1 or TRBD2 (5 bases each). The CDR3 has 14 amino acids. Germline V lookup: CDR1 SGHVS, CDR2 FQNEAQ. The germline V and J ends were trimmed by 4 bases and 5 bases, with 13 bases remaining between them. DNA of the CDR3: TGTGCCAGCAGCTCGTCCGGGGCCAAAGATACGCAGTATTTT. It codes for CASSSSGAKDTQYF.

The rearrangement links TRBV19 to TRBJ2-4, with D perhaps TRBD1 (5 bases). There are 13 residues in the CDR3. V was shortened by 10 bases and J by 4 bases, with 14 bases between the two germline ends. The V gene's germline CDR1 is LNHDA and CDR2 SQIVND (reference sequence). CDR3 sequence reads: CATHSREKNIQYF. In DNA form, the CDR3 reads TGTGCCACCCATAGCAGGGAAAAAAACATTCAGTACTTC.

The chain combines TRBV6-5 with TRBJ1-1, with D possibly matching TRBD1 (6 bases). The V gene's germline CDR1 is MNHEY and CDR2 SVGAGI. The CDR3 sequence is 16 residues long. Trimming cost V 4 bases and J 0 bases, with 15 bases left between them. The CDR3 DNA follows: TGTGCCAGCAGTTCCGCCCCGCGGGGGCTGAACACTGAAGCTTTCTTT. This translates into CASSSAPRGLNTEAFF.

The rearrangement joins TRBV28 to TRBJ2-3; 12 bases agree with TRBD2. The germline gives CDR1 MDHEN, CDR2 SYDVKM. The ends lost 2 bases at V and 4 bases at J; junction bases unmatched: 13. This CDR3 is built from 19 residues. CDR3 sequence reads: CASSLALRLAGVYADTQYF. The CDR3, as DNA: TGTGCCAGCAGTTTAGCTTTACGACTAGCGGGAGTATACGCAGATACGCAGTATTTT.

This clonotype was counted at least ten times. The chain couples TRBV12-3 or TRBV12-4 to TRBJ2-3; D not resolved. The CDR3 sequence is 13 residues long. V dropped 4 bases and J dropped 6 bases, with 11 bases sitting between them. The CDR3 sequence is CASSSYGWDTQYF. The DNA of the CDR3 is TGTGCCAGCAGTTCATACGGGTGGGATACGCAGTATTTT.

J is TRBJ2-5 and V is TRBV20-1, with D unresolved. Per germline, CDR1 DFQATT and CDR2 SNEGSKA (reference sequence). The CDR3 runs 14 residues. Deletions cut 1 base from V and 2 bases from J, with 11 bases between. DNA of the CDR3: TGCAGTGCTAGAGGGTTAAGTTTTCAAGAGACCCAGTACTTC. As protein: CSARGLSFQETQYF.

The chain recombines TRBV11-1 with TRBJ2-7; D is possibly TRBD2 (5 bases). The CDR3 has 13 amino acids. Germline loops: CDR1 SGHAT, CDR2 FQDESV (reference sequence). V gave up 3 bases and J gave up 7 bases, with 13 bases separating them. CDR3: CASSFRRRREQYF. The CDR3 bases are TGTGCCAGCAGCTTTCGACGGCGGAGGGAGCAGTACTTC.

The rearrangement uses TRBV10-3 and TRBJ2-5; a weak D match, TRBD1 (6 bases). The CDR3 is 16 residues long. Germline V gene sequence: CDR1 ENHRY, CDR2 SYGVKD. The V and J ends lost 6 bases and 1 base respectively, with 18 bases between them. The CDR3: CAISPGQRTIQETQYF. The CDR3, as DNA: TGTGCCATCAGCCCTGGACAGCGGACCATCCAAGAGACCCAGTACTTC.

In this sample, this clonotype turned up many times. The chain links TRBV3-1 to TRBJ2-1; TRBD2 might be the D (6 bases). CDR1 is LGHDT and CDR2 is YNNKEL in the germline V gene (reference sequence). CDR3 size: 12 residues. V was trimmed by 1 base and J by 13 bases, leaving 11 bases between them. DNA for the CDR3: TGTGCCAGCAGCCAAGTCGGGGGTACACAGTTCTTC. Translated, it gives CASSQVGGTQFF.